This TCR beta chain was retrieved from a study of PD-L1 blockade in urothelial cancer. On the study more broadly: Blood was analyzed 3 weeks (second dose) and 6 weeks after treatment start.

Comment on this clone: Its antigen is currently unknown.

Time point described: pretreatment peripheral blood. Study-wide results and limits: A below-median TCR clonality in blood before treatment predicted better survival.

Repertoires were generated with immunoSEQ multiplex PCR, while TCRdb's copy carries only in-frame clones and drops some. The data show about 76,000 clones, with 90% seen just once and around 4.8% held by the top ten. The ends lost 0 bases at V and 5 bases at J; junction bases unmatched: 4. CDR1 and CDR2 (germline): MGHDK, SYGVNS. The CDR3 totals 16 residues. Specimen: PBMCs, collected around atezolizumab (anti-PD-L1) treatment. The sequence came from a man between 65 and 85 years old with urothelial cancer. The V and J genes are TRBV25-1 and TRBJ2-2, with 9 bases lining up with TRBD1. The CDR3 DNA reads as TGTGCCAGCAGTGAATATCGTGGACAGGGGACCGGGGAGCTGTTTTTT. Translated: CASSEYRGQGTGELFF.